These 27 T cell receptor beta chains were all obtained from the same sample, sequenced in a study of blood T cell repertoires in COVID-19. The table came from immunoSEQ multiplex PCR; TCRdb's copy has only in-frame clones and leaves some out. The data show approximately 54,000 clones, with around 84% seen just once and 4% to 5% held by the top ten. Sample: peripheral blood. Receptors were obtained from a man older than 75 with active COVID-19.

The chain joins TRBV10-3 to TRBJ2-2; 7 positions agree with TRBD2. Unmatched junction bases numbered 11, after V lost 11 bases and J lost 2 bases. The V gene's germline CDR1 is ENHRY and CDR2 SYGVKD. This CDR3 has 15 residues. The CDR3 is CASQSKRENTGELFF. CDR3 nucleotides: TGTGCCTCCCAATCGAAGCGGGAAAACACCGGGGAGCTGTTTTTT.

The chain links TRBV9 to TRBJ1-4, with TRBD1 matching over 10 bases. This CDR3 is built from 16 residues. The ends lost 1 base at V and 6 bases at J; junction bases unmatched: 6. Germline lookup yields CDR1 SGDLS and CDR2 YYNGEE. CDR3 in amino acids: CASSVSTGGGYEKLFF. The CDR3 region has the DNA TGTGCCAGCAGCGTATCGACAGGGGGCGGATATGAAAAACTGTTTTTT.

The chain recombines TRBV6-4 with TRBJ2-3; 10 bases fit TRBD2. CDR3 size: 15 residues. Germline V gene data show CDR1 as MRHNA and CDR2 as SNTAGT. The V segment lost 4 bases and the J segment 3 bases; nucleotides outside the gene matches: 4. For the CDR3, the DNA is TGTGCCAGCAGTGGAGGTAGCGGGAGGACAGATACGCAGTATTTT. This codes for CASSGGSGRTDTQYF.

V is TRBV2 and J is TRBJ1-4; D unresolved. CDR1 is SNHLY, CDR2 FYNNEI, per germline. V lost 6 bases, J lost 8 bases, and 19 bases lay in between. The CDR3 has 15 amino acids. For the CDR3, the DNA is TGTGCCAGCAGCCGTCCAGGAGGCCGGGTGGAAAAACTGTTTTTT. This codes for CASSRPGGRVEKLFF.

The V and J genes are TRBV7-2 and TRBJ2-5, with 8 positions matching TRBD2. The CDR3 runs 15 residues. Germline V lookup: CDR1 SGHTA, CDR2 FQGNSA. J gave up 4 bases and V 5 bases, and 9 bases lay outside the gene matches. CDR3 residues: CASSPYSGNGETQYF. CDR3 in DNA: TGTGCCAGCAGCCCCTATAGCGGGAACGGAGAGACCCAGTACTTC.

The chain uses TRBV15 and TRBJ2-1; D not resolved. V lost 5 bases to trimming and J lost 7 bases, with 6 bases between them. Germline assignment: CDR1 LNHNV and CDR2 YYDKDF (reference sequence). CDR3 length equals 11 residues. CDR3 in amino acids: CATSPRNEQFF. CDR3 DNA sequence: TGTGCCACCAGCCCCAGGAATGAGCAGTTCTTC. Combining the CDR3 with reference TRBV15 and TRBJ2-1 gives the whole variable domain DAMVIQNPRYQVTQFGKPVTLSCSQTLNHNVMYWYQQKSSQAPKLLFHYYDKDFNNEADTPDNFQSRRPNTSFCFLDIRSPGLGDTAMYLCATSPRNEQFFGPGTRLTVL.

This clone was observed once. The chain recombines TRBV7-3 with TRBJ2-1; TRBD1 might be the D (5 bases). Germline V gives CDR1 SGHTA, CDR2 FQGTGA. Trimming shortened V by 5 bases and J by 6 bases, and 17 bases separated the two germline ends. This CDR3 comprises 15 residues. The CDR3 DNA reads TGTGCCAGCAGCCCCCAGGGTACCTTTTCCAATGAGCAGTTCTTC. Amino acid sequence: CASSPQGTFSNEQFF.

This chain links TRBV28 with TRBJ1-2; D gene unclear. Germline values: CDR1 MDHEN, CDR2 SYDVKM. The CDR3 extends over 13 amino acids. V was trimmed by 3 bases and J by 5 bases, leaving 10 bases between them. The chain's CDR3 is CASSFPPTYGYTF. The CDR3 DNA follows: TGTGCCAGCAGTTTCCCTCCAACTTATGGCTACACCTTC.

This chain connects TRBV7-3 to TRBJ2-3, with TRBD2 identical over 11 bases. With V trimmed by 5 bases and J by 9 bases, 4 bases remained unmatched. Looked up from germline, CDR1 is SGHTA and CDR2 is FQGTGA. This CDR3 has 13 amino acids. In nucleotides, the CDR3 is TGTGCCAGCAGCCCGCGACTAGCGGGAACGCAGTATTTT. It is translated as CASSPRLAGTQYF.

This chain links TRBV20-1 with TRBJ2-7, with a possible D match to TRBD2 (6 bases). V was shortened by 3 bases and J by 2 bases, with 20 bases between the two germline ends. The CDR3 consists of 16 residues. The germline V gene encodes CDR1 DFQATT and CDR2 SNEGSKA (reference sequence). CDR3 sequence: CSASAPGLRMTYEQYF. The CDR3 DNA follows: TGCAGTGCTAGTGCCCCGGGACTGAGGATGACCTACGAGCAGTACTTC.

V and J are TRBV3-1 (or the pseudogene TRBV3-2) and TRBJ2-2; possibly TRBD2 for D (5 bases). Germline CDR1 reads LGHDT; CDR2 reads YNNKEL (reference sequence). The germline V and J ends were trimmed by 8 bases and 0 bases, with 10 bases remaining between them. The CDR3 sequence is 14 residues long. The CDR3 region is CASRGVTNTGELFF. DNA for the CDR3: TGTGCCAGCCGGGGAGTTACGAACACCGGGGAGCTGTTTTTT.

The CDR3 reads CASSLTGGTEAFF. Written as DNA, the CDR3 is TGTGCCAGCAGCCTCACAGGGGGCACTGAAGCTTTCTTT. V usage is TRBV7-9 and J usage is TRBJ1-1; TRBD1 aligns across 8 bases. The length of the CDR3 is 13 residues. The V gene end was trimmed by 5 bases and the J gene end by 4 bases; junction bases not matched to a gene: 3. In germline, CDR1 is SEHNR, CDR2 FQNEAQ (reference sequence).

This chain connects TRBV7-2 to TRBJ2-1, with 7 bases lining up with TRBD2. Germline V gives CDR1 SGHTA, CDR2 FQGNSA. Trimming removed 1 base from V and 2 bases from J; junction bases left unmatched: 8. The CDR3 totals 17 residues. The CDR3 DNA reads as TGTGCCAGCAGCTTAGGGGCCGCGACTAGCCCCTACAATGAGCAGTTCTTC. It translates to CASSLGAATSPYNEQFF. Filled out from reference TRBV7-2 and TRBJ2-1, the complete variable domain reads GAGVSQSPSNKVTEKGKDVELRCDPISGHTALYWYRQSLGQGLEFLIYFQGNSAPDKSGLPSDRFSAERTGGSVSTLTIQRTQQEDSAVYLCASSLGAATSPYNEQFFGPGTRLTVL.

This CDR3 is CASGGGGREQYF. CDR3 nucleotides: TGTGCCAGCGGGGGCGGGGGTCGCGAGCAGTACTTC. This chain uses TRBV7-9 with TRBJ2-7; D might be TRBD2 (7 bases). The V end was cut by 8 bases, the J end by 6 bases, with 14 bases between. The CDR3 extends over 12 amino acids. Germline V gene lookup returns CDR1 SEHNR and CDR2 FQNEAQ (reference sequence).

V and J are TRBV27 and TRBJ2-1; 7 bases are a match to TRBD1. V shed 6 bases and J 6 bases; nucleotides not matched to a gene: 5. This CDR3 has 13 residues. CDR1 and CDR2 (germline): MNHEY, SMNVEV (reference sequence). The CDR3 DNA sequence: TGTGCCAGCAGACTGGACAGGCGCAATGAGCAGTTCTTC. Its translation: CASRLDRRNEQFF.

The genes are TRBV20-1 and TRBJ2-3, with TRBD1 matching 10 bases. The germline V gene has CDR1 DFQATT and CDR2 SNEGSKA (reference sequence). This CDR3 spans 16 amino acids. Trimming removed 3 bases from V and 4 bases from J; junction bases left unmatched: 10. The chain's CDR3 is CSASRPDRGIADTQYF. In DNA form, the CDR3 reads TGCAGTGCTAGTAGACCGGACAGGGGGATCGCAGATACGCAGTATTTT.

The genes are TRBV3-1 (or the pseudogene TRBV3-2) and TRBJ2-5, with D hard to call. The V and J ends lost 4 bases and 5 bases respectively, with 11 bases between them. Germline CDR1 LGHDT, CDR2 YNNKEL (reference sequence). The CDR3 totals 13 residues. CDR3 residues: CASSLRVSETQYF. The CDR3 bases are TGTGCCAGCAGCCTCCGGGTGTCGGAGACCCAGTACTTC.

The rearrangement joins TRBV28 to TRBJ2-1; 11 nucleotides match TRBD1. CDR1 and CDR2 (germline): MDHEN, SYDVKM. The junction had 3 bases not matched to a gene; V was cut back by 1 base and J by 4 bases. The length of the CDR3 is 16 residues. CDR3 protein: CASSLSGTGGYNEQFF. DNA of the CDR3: TGTGCCAGCAGTTTATCCGGGACAGGGGGTTACAATGAGCAGTTCTTC.

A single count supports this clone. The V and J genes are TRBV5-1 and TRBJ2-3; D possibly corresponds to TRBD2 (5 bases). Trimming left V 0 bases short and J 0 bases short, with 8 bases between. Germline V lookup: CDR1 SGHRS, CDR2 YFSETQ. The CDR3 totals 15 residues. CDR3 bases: TGCGCCAGCAGCTTGGTCCGGGGTAGCACAGATACGCAGTATTTT. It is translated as CASSLVRGSTDTQYF.

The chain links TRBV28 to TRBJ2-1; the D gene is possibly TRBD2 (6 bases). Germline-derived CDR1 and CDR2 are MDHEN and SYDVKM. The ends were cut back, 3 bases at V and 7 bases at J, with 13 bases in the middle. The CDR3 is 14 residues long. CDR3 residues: CASSLAGRMNEQFF. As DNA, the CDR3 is TGTGCCAGCAGTTTGGCAGGGAGGATGAATGAGCAGTTCTTC.

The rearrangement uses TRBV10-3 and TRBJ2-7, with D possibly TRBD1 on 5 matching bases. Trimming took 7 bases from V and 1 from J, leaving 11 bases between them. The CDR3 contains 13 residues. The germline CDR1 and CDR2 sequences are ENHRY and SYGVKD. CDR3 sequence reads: CAITTDRSYEQYF. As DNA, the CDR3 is TGTGCCATCACTACCGACAGATCCTACGAGCAGTACTTC.

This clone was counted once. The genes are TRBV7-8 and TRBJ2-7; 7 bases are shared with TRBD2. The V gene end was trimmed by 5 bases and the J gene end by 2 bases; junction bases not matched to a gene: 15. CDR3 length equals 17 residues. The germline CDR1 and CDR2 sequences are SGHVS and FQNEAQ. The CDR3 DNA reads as TGTGCCAGCAGCCCCGAGGGCGGGAGTTCCGGGGCCTACGAGCAGTACTTC. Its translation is CASSPEGGSSGAYEQYF.

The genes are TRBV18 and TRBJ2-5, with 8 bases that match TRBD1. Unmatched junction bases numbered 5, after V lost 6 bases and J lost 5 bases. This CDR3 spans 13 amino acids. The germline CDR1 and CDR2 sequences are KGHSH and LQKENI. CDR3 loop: CASSQGQDETQYF. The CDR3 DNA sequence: TGTGCCAGCTCGCAGGGACAGGACGAGACCCAGTACTTC.

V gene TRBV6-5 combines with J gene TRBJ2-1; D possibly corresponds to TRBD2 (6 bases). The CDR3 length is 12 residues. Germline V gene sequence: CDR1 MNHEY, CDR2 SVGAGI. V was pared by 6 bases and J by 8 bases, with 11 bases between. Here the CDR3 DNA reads TGTGCCAGCAGCTCTAGGGAGGATGAGCAGTTCTTC. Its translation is CASSSREDEQFF.

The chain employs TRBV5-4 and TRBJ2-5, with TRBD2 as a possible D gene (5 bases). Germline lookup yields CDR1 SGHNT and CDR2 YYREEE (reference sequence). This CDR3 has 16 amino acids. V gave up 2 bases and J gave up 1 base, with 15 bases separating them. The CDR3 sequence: CASSLAPIEGQETQYF. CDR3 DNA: TGTGCCAGCAGCTTAGCGCCCATCGAGGGCCAAGAGACCCAGTACTTC.

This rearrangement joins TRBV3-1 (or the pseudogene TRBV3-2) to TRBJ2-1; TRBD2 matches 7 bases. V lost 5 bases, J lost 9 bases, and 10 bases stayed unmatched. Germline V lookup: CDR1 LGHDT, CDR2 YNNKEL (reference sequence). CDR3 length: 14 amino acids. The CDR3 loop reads CASSAGLSFPEQFF. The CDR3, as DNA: TGTGCCAGCAGCGCGGGACTATCTTTTCCTGAGCAGTTCTTC.

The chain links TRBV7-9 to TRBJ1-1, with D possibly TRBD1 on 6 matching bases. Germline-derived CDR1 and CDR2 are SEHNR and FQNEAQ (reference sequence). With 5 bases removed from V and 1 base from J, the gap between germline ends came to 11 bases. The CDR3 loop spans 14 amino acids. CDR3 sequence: CASSPGTTNTEAFF. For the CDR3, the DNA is TGTGCCAGCAGCCCGGGGACAACGAACACTGAAGCTTTCTTT.